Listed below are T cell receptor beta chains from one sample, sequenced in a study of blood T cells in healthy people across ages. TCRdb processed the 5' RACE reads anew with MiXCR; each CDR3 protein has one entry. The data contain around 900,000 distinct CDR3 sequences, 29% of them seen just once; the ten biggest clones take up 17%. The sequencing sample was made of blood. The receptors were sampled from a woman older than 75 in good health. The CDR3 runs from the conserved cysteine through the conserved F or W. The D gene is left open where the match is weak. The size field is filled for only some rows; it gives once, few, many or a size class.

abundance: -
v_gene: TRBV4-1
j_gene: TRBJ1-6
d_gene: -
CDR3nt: TGCGCCAGCAGCCAAGAGGATCGGGCGTATAATTCACCCCCCCACTTT
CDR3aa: CASSQEDRAYNSPPHF

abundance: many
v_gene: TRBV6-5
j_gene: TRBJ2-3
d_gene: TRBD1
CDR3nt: TGTGCCAGCAGAGGACAGGTCACAGATACGCAGTATTTT
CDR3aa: CASRGQVTDTQYF

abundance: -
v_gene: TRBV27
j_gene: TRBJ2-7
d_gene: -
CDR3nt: TGTGCCAGCAGTCTGGGGCCACTCGGGTACGAGCAGTACTTC
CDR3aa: CASSLGPLGYEQYF

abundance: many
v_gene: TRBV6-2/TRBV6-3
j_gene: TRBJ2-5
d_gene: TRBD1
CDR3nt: TGTGCCAGCAGTTACCCAGGGGGCAGGACCCAGTACTTC
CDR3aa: CASSYPGGRTQYF

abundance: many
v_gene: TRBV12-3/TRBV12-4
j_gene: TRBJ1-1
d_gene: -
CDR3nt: TGTGCCAGCAGTTTGATAGGGGACACTGAAGCTTTCTTT
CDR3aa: CASSLIGDTEAFF

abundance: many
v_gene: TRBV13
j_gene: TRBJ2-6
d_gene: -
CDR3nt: TGTGCCAGCAGCTTATATGGGGCTGGGGCCAACGTCCTGACTTTC
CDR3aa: CASSLYGAGANVLTF

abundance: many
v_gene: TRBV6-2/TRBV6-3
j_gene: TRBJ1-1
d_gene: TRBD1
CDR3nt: TGTGCCAGCAGACTACAGGGGTATACTGAAGCTTTCTTT
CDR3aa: CASRLQGYTEAFF

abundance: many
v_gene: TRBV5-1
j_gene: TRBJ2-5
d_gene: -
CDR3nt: TGTGCCAGCAGCCCCTCCCCAGAGACCCAGTACTTC
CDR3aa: CASSPSPETQYF

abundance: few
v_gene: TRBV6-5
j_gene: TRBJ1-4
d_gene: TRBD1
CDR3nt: TGTGCCAGCAGTTACTCCAGGGGGACTGAAAAACTGTTTTTT
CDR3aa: CASSYSRGTEKLFF

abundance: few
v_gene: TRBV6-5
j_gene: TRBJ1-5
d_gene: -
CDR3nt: TGTGCCAGCAGTCCCCAGGGGATAGGGAGTCAGCCCCAGCATTTT
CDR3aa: CASSPQGIGSQPQHF

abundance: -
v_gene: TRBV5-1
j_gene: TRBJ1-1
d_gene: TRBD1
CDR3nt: TGCGTCAGCAGCGTAAGACAGGGTACGGACGCTGAAGCTTTCTTT
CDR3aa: CVSSVRQGTDAEAFF

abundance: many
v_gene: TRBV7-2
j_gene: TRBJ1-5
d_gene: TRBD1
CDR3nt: TGTGCCAGCAGCTTAGCGCCAGGGGGTCAGCCCCAGCATTTT
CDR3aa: CASSLAPGGQPQHF

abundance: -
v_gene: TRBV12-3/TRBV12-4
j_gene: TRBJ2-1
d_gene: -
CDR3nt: TGTGCCAGCAGGTTCCTAGGACAGTCAGGGACCCAGTTCTTC
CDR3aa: CASRFLGQSGTQFF

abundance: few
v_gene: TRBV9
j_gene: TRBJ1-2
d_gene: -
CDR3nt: TGTGCCAGCAGATCGGACACAAACTATGGCTACACCTTC
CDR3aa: CASRSDTNYGYTF

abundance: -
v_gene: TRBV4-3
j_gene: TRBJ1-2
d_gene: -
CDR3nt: TGCGCCAGCAGCCAAGATACGAGGGTTGGCACCTTC
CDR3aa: CASSQDTRVGTF

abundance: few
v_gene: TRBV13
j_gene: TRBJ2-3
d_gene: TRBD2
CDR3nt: TGTGCCAGCAGCCGAAGCGGGGGGCTCGGAGATACGCAGTATTTT
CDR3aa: CASSRSGGLGDTQYF

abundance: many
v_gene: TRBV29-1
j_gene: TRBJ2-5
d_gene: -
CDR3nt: TGCAGCGTTGAAGATCGTGACGGAAAAGGAGAGACCCAGTACTTC
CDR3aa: CSVEDRDGKGETQYF

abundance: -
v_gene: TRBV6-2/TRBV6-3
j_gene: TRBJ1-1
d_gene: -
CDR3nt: TGTGACAGCAGTTACTCGCGGCTAATGAACACTGAAGCTTTCTTT
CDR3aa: CDSSYSRLMNTEAFF

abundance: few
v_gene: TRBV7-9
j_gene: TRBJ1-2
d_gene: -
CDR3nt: TGTGCCAGCCGAAAACCATCCGGGCAGGCGAATGGCTACACCTTC
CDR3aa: CASRKPSGQANGYTF

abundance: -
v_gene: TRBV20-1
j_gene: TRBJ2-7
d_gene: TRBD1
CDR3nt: TGCAGTGCTAGAAGGACAGGGGATGAGACCCAATACTTC
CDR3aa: CSARRTGDETQYF

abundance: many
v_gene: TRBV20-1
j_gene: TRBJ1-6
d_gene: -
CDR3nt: TGCAGTGCCGTCAGGGACGCGGTTTCACCCCTCCACTTT
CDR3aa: CSAVRDAVSPLHF

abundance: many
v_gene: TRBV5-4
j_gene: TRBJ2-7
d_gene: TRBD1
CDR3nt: TGTGCCAGCAGCAACTATGGACAGGGAGCCCAGGCTAGCGAGCAGTACTTC
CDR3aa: CASSNYGQGAQASEQYF

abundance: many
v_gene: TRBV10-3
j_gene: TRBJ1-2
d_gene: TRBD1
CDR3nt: TGTGCCATCAGGACACAGGGGGTGGATGGCTACACCTTC
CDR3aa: CAIRTQGVDGYTF

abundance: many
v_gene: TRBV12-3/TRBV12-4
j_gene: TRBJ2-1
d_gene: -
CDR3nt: TGTGCCAGCAGTTCATGGGGAAGCTCCTACAATGAGCAGTTCTTC
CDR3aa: CASSSWGSSYNEQFF

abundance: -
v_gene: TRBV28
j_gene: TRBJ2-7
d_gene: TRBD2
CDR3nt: TGTGCCAGCATTCTTAGCGGGGGCACCTACGAGCAGTACTTC
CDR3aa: CASILSGGTYEQYF

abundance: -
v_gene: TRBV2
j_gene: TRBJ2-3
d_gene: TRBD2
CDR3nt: TGTGCCAGCAGTCCAATGACTAGCGGGGGGCGTACGCAGTATTTT
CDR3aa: CASSPMTSGGRTQYF

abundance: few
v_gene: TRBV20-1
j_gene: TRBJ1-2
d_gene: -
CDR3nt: TGCAGTGCTCCGAGATCGTCCCAGAGGGGGAGCTACACCTTC
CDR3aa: CSAPRSSQRGSYTF

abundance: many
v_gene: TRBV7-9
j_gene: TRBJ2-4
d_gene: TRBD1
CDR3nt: TGTGCCAGCAGCTCGGACAGGGGGCGAGGAAACATTCAGTACTTC
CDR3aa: CASSSDRGRGNIQYF

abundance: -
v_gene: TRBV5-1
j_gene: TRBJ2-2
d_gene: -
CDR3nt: TGCGCCAGCAGCACCTCCGGCACAGCGAACACCGGGGAGCTGTTTTTT
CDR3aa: CASSTSGTANTGELFF

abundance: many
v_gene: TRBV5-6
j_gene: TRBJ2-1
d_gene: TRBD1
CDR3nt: TGTGCCAGCAGCTTCGGAAGGACAGGGGGTCAGAATGAGCAGTTCTTC
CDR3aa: CASSFGRTGGQNEQFF

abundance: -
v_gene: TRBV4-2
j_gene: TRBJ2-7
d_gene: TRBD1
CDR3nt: TGTGCCAGCAGCCAAGCAGATGGGACAGGGTACGAGCAGTACTTC
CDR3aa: CASSQADGTGYEQYF

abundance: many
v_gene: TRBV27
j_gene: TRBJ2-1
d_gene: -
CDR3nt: TGTGCCAGCAGTCCCGGGAGCAGGGATGAGCAGTTCTTC
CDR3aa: CASSPGSRDEQFF

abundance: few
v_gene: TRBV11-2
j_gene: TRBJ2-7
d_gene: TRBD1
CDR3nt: TGTGCCAGCAGCTCAGCACAACAGGGGATCTACGAGCAGTACTTC
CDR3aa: CASSSAQQGIYEQYF

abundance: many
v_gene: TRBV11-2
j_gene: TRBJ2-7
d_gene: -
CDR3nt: TGTGCCAGCAGCTTAATGTTACAGGGAAGGTCTGGCTACGAGCAGTACTTC
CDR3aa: CASSLMLQGRSGYEQYF

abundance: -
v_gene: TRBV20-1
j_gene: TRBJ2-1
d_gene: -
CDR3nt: TGCAGTGCTAGCCCCAACCGGGACCCAACTAGCTCCTACAATGAGCAGTTCTTC
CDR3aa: CSASPNRDPTSSYNEQFF

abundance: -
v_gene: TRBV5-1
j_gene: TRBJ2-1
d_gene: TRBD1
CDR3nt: TGCGCCAGCAGCCGGGGACAGCGCTCCTACAATGAGCAGTTCTTC
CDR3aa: CASSRGQRSYNEQFF

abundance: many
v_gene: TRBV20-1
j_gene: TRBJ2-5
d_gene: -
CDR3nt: TGCAGTGCTCCGCAGCAAGAGACCCAGTACTTC
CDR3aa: CSAPQQETQYF

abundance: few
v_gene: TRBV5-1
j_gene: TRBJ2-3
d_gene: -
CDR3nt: TGCGCCAGCAGCTTAGGCTACGCAGGTACGCAGTATTTT
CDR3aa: CASSLGYAGTQYF

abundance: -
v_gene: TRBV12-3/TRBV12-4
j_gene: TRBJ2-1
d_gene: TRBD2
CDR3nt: TGTACCAGCAGCTTAACTAGCGGGGGGTCCTACAATGAGCAGTTCTTC
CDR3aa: CTSSLTSGGSYNEQFF

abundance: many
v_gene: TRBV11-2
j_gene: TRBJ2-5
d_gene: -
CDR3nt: TGTGCCAGCAGCTTAGATTCGGGGTGGCAAGAGACCCAGTACTTC
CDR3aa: CASSLDSGWQETQYF

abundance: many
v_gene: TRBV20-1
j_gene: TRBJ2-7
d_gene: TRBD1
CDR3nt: TGCAGTGCTCCTCGGGACAGGGAGTCCTACGAGCAGTACTTC
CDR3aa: CSAPRDRESYEQYF

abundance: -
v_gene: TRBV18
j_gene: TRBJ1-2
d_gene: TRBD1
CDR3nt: TGTGCCAGCTCACCACCGGGACAGGGGACTACTAACTATGGCTGCACCTTC
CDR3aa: CASSPPGQGTTNYGCTF

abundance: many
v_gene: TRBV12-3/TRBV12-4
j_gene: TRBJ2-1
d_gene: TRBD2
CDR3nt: TGTGCCAGCAGTTCCCCCCGGACTAGCGGGGGGGCCTACAATGAGCAGTTCTTC
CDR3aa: CASSSPRTSGGAYNEQFF

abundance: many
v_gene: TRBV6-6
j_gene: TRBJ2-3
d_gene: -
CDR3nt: TGTGCCAGCAGTTACGGTCGGGGATCTGGCACAGATACGCAGTATTTT
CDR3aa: CASSYGRGSGTDTQYF

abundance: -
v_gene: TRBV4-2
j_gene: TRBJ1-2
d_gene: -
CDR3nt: TGTGCCAGCAGCCATCTAAGGGAGGGCGGCTACACCTTC
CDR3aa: CASSHLREGGYTF

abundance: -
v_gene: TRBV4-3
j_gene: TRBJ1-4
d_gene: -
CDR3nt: TGCGCCAGCAGCCAGAGGATGGCAGGGAGGAATGAAAAACTGTTTTTT
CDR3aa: CASSQRMAGRNEKLFF

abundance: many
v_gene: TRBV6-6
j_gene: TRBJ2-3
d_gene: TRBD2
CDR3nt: TGTGCCAGCAGTTTGGGTAGCGGGGGGGCGGCAGATACGCAGTATTTT
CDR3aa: CASSLGSGGAADTQYF

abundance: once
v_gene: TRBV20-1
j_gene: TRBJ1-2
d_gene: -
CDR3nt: TGCAGTGCTAGAGTTGCAGTTAACTATGGCTACACCTTC
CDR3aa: CSARVAVNYGYTF

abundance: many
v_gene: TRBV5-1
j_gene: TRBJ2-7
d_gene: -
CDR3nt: TGCGCCAGCAGCTTGTCAGGGGAGGTCTACGAGCAGTACTTC
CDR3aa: CASSLSGEVYEQYF

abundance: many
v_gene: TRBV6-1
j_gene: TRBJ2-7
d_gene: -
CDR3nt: TGTGCCAGCAGTGAAGCCCCCCAGGTTCCCGAGCAGTACTTC
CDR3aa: CASSEAPQVPEQYF